What follows are 23 T cell receptor beta chains derived from one specimen sequenced in a study of T cells in Graves' hyperthyroidism and ophthalmopathy. Amplification yielded TCR beta CDR3 regions, with RNA transcripts as the source. The TCR CDR3 first-round RT-PCR relied on the HTBI primer set. Each CDR3 protein gets one entry after TCRdb re-called the multiplex PCR reads with MiXCR. The data show about 410,000 distinct CDR3 sequences, over 12% seen once. The specimen sequenced was blood. The receptors were sampled from a man between 18 and 35 years old with Graves' ophthalmopathy.

The rearrangement joins TRBV28 to TRBJ2-2; D is unclear. V gave up 3 bases and J gave up 2 bases, with 7 bases separating them. CDR3 length: 14 amino acids. From germline, CDR1 is MDHEN and CDR2 SYDVKM. CDR3 in DNA: TGTGCCAGCAGTTTCACCCCTAACACCGGGGAGCTGTTTTTT. Encoded protein: CASSFTPNTGELFF.

The CDR3 loop reads CASAAGQVSTNEKLFF. In DNA form, the CDR3 reads TGTGCCTCGGCCGCTGGACAGGTTTCAACTAATGAAAAACTGTTTTTT. This sequence joins TRBV30 and TRBJ1-4; TRBD1 aligns across 7 bases. The germline CDR1 and CDR2 sequences are GTSNPN and SVGIG (reference sequence). J lost 0 bases, V lost 7 bases, and 11 bases had no gene match. The CDR3 runs to 16 residues. Drawing the rest from reference TRBV30 and TRBJ1-4, the complete variable domain is SQTIHQWPATLVQPVGSPLSLECTVEGTSNPNLYWYRQAAGRGLQLLFYSVGIGQISSEVPQNLSASRPQDRQFILSSKKLLLSDSGFYLCASAAGQVSTNEKLFFGSGTQLSVL.

V usage is TRBV10-2 and J usage is TRBJ2-5; tentatively, D is TRBD1 (6 bases). V was shortened by 3 bases and J by 5 bases, with 19 bases between the two germline ends. The CDR3 runs 16 residues. Looked up from germline, CDR1 is WSHSY and CDR2 is SAAADI. The CDR3 sequence is CASSDSRSKRGETQYF. Written as DNA, the CDR3 is TGCGCCAGCAGTGATTCCCGATCAAAAAGGGGGGAGACCCAGTACTTC.

The J gene is TRBJ2-1, the V gene TRBV9; D unclear. From germline, CDR1 is SGDLS and CDR2 YYNGEE. V gave up 0 bases and J gave up 6 bases, with 10 bases separating them. The CDR3 length is 14 residues. CDR3 protein: CASSVEAAVNEQFF. In DNA, the CDR3 is TGTGCCAGCAGCGTAGAGGCAGCAGTCAATGAGCAGTTCTTC.

This clonotype occurred many times. The V call is TRBV6-1, the J call TRBJ1-2; D uncertain. Germline V lookup: CDR1 MNHNS, CDR2 SASEGT. With 6 bases removed from V and 3 bases from J, the gap between germline ends came to 23 bases. The CDR3 spans 17 residues. The CDR3 sequence is CASRALGSPDLYYGYTF. The CDR3, as DNA: TGTGCCAGCAGGGCCCTGGGCAGTCCAGATCTCTACTATGGCTACACCTTC.

V and J are TRBV5-8 and TRBJ2-7, with D unresolved. V lost 4 bases, J lost 3 bases, and 11 bases lay in between. The germline CDR1 and CDR2 sequences are SGHTS and YDEGEE. This CDR3 is 13 amino acids long. In nucleotides, the CDR3 is TGTGCCAGCAGCCTCCGGATGAACTACGAGCAGTACTTC. This encodes CASSLRMNYEQYF.

This clonotype showed up just a few times. This may arise from a read error, as a much more abundant clone is one base away. V is TRBV11-1 and J is TRBJ2-3; D is perhaps TRBD1 (5 bases). This CDR3 spans 14 amino acids. The germline V gene encodes CDR1 SGHAT and CDR2 FQDESV (reference sequence). The CDR3 loop reads CASSLSQYTGTQYF. CDR3 nucleotide sequence: TGTGCCAGCAGCTTATCCCAGTACACAGGTACGCAGTATTTT. Looking up the rest from reference TRBV11-1 and TRBJ2-3 gives the full variable domain: EAEVAQSPRYKITEKSQAVAFWCDPISGHATLYWYRQILGQGPELLVQFQDESVVDDSQLPKDRFSAERLKGVDSTLKIQPAELGDSAMYLCASSLSQYTGTQYFGPGTRLTVL.

There are many counts of this clonotype. The rearrangement uses TRBV7-8 and TRBJ1-2, with D tentatively TRBD1 (5 bases). The CDR3 spans 15 residues. Germline V gene lookup returns CDR1 SGHVS and CDR2 FQNEAQ. Trimming pared 3 bases from V and 4 bases from J, leaving 15 bases between. CDR3 residues: CASSFDAGWSYGYTF. The CDR3, as DNA: TGTGCCAGCAGCTTTGATGCAGGGTGGAGCTATGGCTACACCTTC.

The sample holds many counts of this clonotype. The chain joins TRBV30 to TRBJ1-5; D perhaps matches TRBD1 (6 bases). The CDR3 runs 13 residues. The V gene lost 3 bases and the J gene lost 7 bases, with 13 bases spanning the gap. The V gene's germline CDR1 is GTSNPN and CDR2 SVGIG (reference sequence). The CDR3 loop reads CAWSPGTQQPQHF. The CDR3 DNA is TGTGCCTGGAGCCCAGGGACACAACAGCCCCAGCATTTT.

The chain couples TRBV11-2 to TRBJ2-1, with 7 bases matching TRBD2. Germline V gene lookup returns CDR1 SGHAT and CDR2 FQNNGV. The CDR3 is made up of 17 amino acids. Unmatched junction bases numbered 16, after V lost 5 bases and J lost 6 bases. This chain's CDR3 is CASSDWVQREGLNEQFF. For the CDR3, the DNA is TGTGCCAGCAGCGATTGGGTACAGAGGGAGGGCCTCAATGAGCAGTTCTTC.

The V gene is TRBV6-5, the J gene TRBJ2-3; 10 bases are shared with TRBD2. The CDR3 spans 17 residues. The junction had 11 bases not matched to a gene; V was cut back by 0 bases and J by 8 bases. The germline V gene encodes CDR1 MNHEY and CDR2 SVGAGI. CDR3 protein: CASSYSMSLAGDGTQYF. CDR3 bases: TGTGCCAGCAGTTACTCGATGAGTCTAGCGGGAGATGGTACGCAGTATTTT.

This clonotype was recorded at least ten times. The chain joins TRBV20-1 to TRBJ2-2; TRBD2 aligns across 9 bases. J lost 8 bases, V lost 0 bases, and 10 bases had no gene match. This CDR3 is 16 amino acids long. CDR1 and CDR2 (germline): DFQATT, SNEGSKA (reference sequence). For the CDR3, the DNA is TGCAGTGCTAGAGATCTAGATAGCGGGAGCGGTGGGGAGCTGTTTTTT. Protein: CSARDLDSGSGGELFF.

This clonotype was observed at least ten times. V gene TRBV6-1 combines with J gene TRBJ2-7, with 7 bases identical to TRBD2. With V trimmed by 6 bases and J by 3 bases, 11 bases remained unmatched. CDR3 length: 15 residues. CDR1 and CDR2 from the germline V gene are MNHNS and SASEGT. The CDR3 bases are TGTGCCAGCAGAATGGATGCTAGCGGTAGCTACGAGCAGTACTTC. Amino acids: CASRMDASGSYEQYF.

This clonotype was seen ten or more times. CDR3 amino acids: CASQQGPYEQYF. Here the CDR3 DNA reads TGTGCCAGCCAACAGGGCCCGTACGAGCAGTACTTC. The chain links TRBV12-3 or TRBV12-4 to TRBJ2-7; D is perhaps TRBD1 (6 bases). V was cut by 8 bases and J by 4 bases, with 12 bases left in between. This CDR3 contains 12 residues.

At least ten counts were recorded for this clonotype. The rearrangement links TRBV2 to TRBJ2-7; TRBD2 might be the D (5 bases). Germline assignment: CDR1 SNHLY and CDR2 FYNNEI. Trimming took off 7 bases at V and 3 bases at J, with 7 bases between the two ends. This CDR3 contains 11 residues. The CDR3 loop reads CASMSGYEQYF. The CDR3 DNA is TGTGCCAGCATGAGCGGCTACGAGCAGTACTTC. The full variable domain, its missing parts supplied by reference TRBV2 and TRBJ2-7, is EPEVTQTPSHQVTQMGQEVILRCVPISNHLYFYWYRQILGQKVEFLVSFYNNEISEKSEIFDDQFSVERPDGSNFTLKIRSTKLEDSAMYFCASMSGYEQYFGPGTRLTVT.

This clonotype was recorded at least ten times. This chain joins TRBV27 and TRBJ2-7; D is perhaps TRBD2 (5 bases). Germline V lookup: CDR1 MNHEY, CDR2 SMNVEV (reference sequence). V was cut by 2 bases and J by 0 bases, with 11 bases left in between. This CDR3 spans 15 amino acids. The CDR3 nucleotides read TGTGCCAGCAGTTTAGAGCGGCCAAGCTCCTACGAGCAGTACTTC. This sequence encodes CASSLERPSSYEQYF.

As to this clonotype: Possible read error: a much larger clone is one base away. CDR3 sequence (DNA): TGTGCCAGCAGCGAATCTGGCGGGAACACCTACAATGAGCAGTTCTTC. As protein: CASSESGGNTYNEQFF. The J gene is TRBJ2-1, the V gene TRBV7-3, with a tentative D call TRBD2 (6 bases). The germline CDR1 and CDR2 sequences are SGHTA and FQGTGA. V was trimmed by 5 bases and J by 2 bases, leaving 16 bases between them. The CDR3 has 16 residues.

The genes are TRBV24-1 and TRBJ1-5, with TRBD1 matching over 7 bases. Germline values: CDR1 KGHDR, CDR2 SFDVKD. This CDR3 contains 16 residues. J lost 0 bases, V lost 5 bases, and 6 bases had no gene match. The DNA of the CDR3 is TGTGCCACCAGTGGCCGGGGACAGAATAGCAATCAGCCCCAGCATTTT. Residues: CATSGRGQNSNQPQHF.

Ten or more counts support this clonotype. The CDR3 DNA reads TGTGCCAGCAATCCGACAGGGAGGAACACTGAAGCTTTCTTT. Its protein product is CASNPTGRNTEAFF. The V call is TRBV6-1, the J call TRBJ1-1; 7 bases are a match to TRBD1. CDR1 is MNHNS, CDR2 SASEGT, per germline. J was trimmed by 1 base and V by 7 bases; bases with no gene match: 6. This CDR3 region has 14 residues.

This chain links TRBV6-1 with TRBJ1-2; the D gene is possibly TRBD1 (6 bases). Germline CDR1 and CDR2: MNHNS and SASEGT. This CDR3 comprises 14 residues. Trimming removed 7 bases at V and 5 bases at J, with 17 bases between. The CDR3 here is CASTPDRRPYGYTF. The CDR3 DNA is TGTGCCAGCACCCCTGACAGGCGCCCGTATGGCTACACCTTC.

The rearrangement links TRBV29-1 to TRBJ2-7; D may be TRBD2 (5 bases). CDR1 SQVTM and CDR2 ANQGSEA come from the germline V gene. V gave up 8 bases and J gave up 1 base, with 12 bases separating them. This CDR3 is 12 amino acids long. CDR3 residues: CSSLGGSYEQYF. The CDR3 region has the DNA TGCAGCTCACTAGGCGGTTCCTACGAGCAGTACTTC.

The genes are TRBV7-9 and TRBJ2-3; D perhaps matches TRBD2 (7 bases). Germline V gene sequence: CDR1 SEHNR, CDR2 FQNEAQ (reference sequence). The CDR3 spans 16 residues. Trimming took 5 bases from V and 2 from J, leaving 17 bases between them. This chain's CDR3 is CASSSRGGRITDTQYF. The CDR3 DNA follows: TGTGCCAGCAGCAGTAGGGGGGGGCGGATCACAGATACGCAGTATTTT.

This clonotype was counted many times. The gene calls are TRBV30 and TRBJ2-7; 8 bases match TRBD1. The germline V gene encodes CDR1 GTSNPN and CDR2 SVGIG (reference sequence). The V segment lost 0 bases and the J segment 7 bases; nucleotides outside the gene matches: 5. This CDR3 contains 13 residues. CDR3 in amino acids: CAWSVDRAMEQYF. The CDR3 DNA follows: TGTGCCTGGAGTGTGGACAGGGCCATGGAGCAGTACTTC.